The TCR beta chain under discussion was sequenced for a study of T cell responses to AZD1222 COVID-19 vaccine. Overall study results and limits: There were mostly white British donors and more females than males, and clonal diversity was possibly underestimated. It was only after the peak T cell response that any repertoires were sampled. Just a handful of people given AZD1222 tested seropositive at baseline. Recipients of two AZD1222 doses showed rising Spike-specific TCR breadth and depth.

Some clones are missing from TCRdb's copy, which holds only in-frame ones; the method was immunoSEQ multiplex PCR. This table holds 98,000 or so clones, approximately 90% found once. Of note for this clone: Its antigen is still unknown.

Sequencing was performed on peripheral blood, taken on day 0 of MenACWY control vaccination. The TCR sequence derives from an adult in good health.

CDR3 amino acids: CASSERGALYEQYF. The CDR3 DNA sequence: TGTGCCAGCAGTGAGCGGGGGGCTCTCTACGAGCAGTACTTC. J is TRBJ2-7 and V is TRBV6-1; 8 bases align to TRBD2. The CDR3 loop spans 14 amino acids. The V and J ends lost 3 bases and 3 bases, in that order; junction bases with no gene match: 4. Germline V CDR1 and CDR2: MNHNS, SASEGT.